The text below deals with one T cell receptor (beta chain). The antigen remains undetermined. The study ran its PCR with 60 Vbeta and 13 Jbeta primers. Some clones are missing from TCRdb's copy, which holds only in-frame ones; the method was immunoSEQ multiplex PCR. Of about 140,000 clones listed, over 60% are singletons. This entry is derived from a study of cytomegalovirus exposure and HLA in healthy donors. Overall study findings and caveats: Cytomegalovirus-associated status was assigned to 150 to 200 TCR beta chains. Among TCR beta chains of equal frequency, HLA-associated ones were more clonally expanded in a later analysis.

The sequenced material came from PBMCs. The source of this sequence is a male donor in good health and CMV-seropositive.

CDR3 sequence (DNA): TGTGCCAGCAGCGCGGGAGGGCTAGCGGGGGGGAGCTCCTACAATGAGCAGTTCTTC. Protein sequence: CASSAGGLAGGSSYNEQFF. V gene TRBV9 combines with J gene TRBJ2-1; 12 nucleotides align to TRBD2. Germline V gene lookup returns CDR1 SGDLS and CDR2 YYNGEE. Trimming removed 3 bases from V and 0 bases from J; junction bases left unmatched: 10. The CDR3 length is 19 residues.